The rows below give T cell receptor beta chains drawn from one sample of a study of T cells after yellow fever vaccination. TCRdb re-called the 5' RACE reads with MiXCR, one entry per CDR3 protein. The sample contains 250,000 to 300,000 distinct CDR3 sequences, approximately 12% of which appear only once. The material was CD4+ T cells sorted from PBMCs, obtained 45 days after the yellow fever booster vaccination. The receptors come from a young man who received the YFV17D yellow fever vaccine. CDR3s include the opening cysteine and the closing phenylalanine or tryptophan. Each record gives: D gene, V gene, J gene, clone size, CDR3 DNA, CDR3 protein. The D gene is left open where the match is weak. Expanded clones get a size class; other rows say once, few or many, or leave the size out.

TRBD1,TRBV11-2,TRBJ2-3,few,TGTGCCAGCAGACCCGGGACAGGGCCGTATACGCAGTATTTT,CASRPGTGPYTQYF
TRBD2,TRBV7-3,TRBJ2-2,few,TGTGCCACGAAACCTAGCGGGGGGAACACCGGGGAGCTGTTTTTT,CATKPSGGNTGELFF
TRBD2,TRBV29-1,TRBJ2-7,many,TGCAGCGTTGCTGGTAGCGGGAGTGGAAGGGTATGGGAGCAGTACTTC,CSVAGSGSGRVWEQYF
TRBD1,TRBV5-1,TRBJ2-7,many,TGCGCCAGCAGCTTGGTAGGGGGCGGTGATACCTACGAGCAGTACTTC,CASSLVGGGDTYEQYF
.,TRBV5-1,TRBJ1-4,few,TGCGCCAGCAGCGCCGGACACCTTGAAAAACTGTTTTTT,CASSAGHLEKLFF
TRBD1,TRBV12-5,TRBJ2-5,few,TGTGCTAGTGGCAACACCGGGACAGGGGTGGAGACCCAGTACTTC,CASGNTGTGVETQYF
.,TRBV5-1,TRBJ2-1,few,TGCGCCAGCAGCTTGGCCAGGTTCGAGCAGTTCTTC,CASSLARFEQFF
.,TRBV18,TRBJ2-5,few,TGTGCCAGCTCACCACCGGCCGGAGAGACCCAGTACTTC,CASSPPAGETQYF
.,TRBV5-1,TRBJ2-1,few,TGCGCCAGCACTAAGGAGGTGGCCTCCTACAATGAGCAGTTCTTC,CASTKEVASYNEQFF
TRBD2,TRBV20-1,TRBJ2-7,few,TGCAGTGCTAAGAGGGCGGGAGGATTATACGAGCAGTACTTC,CSAKRAGGLYEQYF
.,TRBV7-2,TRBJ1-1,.,TGTGCCAGCAGCTTAGCGGGGACATCTGAGATTGAAGCTTTCTTT,CASSLAGTSEIEAFF